The rows below give T cell receptor beta chains drawn from one sample of a study of T cells in tuberculosis. Sequencing was performed with immunoSEQ multiplex PCR; in TCRdb, only in-frame clones are kept and a portion is missing. This table holds around 35,000 clones, about 93% found once. The sample consisted of PBMCs. Receptor source: a donor aged 10-29 years with latent tuberculosis or without tuberculosis infection. Each CDR3 is given with its conserved first and last residue. The D gene is left open where the match is weak. Rows may omit the clone size; those that give it use once, few, many or a size class.

-	TRBJ2-6	TRBV12-5	-	TGTGCTAGTGGTCTCCACGGTCAGGAAAACTTCGTCTCTGGGGCCAACGTCCTGACTTTC	CASGLHGQENFVSGANVLTF
-	TRBJ2-5	TRBV4-1	-	TGCGCCAGCAGCCAACAGGACAGTCAAGAGACCCAGTACTTC	CASSQQDSQETQYF
-	TRBJ1-3	TRBV19	-	TGTGCCAGTAGTCTCAACCGGGAGCCTGGAAACACCATATATTTT	CASSLNREPGNTIYF
-	TRBJ2-3	TRBV6-1	-	TGTGCCAGCAGTTCAAAGGGGGTTTCCGCAGATACGCAGTATTTT	CASSSKGVSADTQYF
-	TRBJ1-1	TRBV2	-	TGTGCCAGCAGGGGGGGGACTTTATTTACTACTGAAGCTTTCTTT	CASRGGTLFTTEAFF
TRBD1	TRBJ1-2	TRBV5-1	-	TGCGCCAGCAGCCAGACACCAGGGACAGGGGGCTTATTAGGTGGCTACACCTTC	CASSQTPGTGGLLGGYTF
TRBD1	TRBJ2-7	TRBV5-4	few	TGTGCCAGCAGCTTCGGGGGAGGGACAGGGACCTACGAGCAGTACTTC	CASSFGGGTGTYEQYF
TRBD1	TRBJ1-2	TRBV4-1	-	TGCGCCAGCAGCCAAGGGACAGGGACGAACTATGGCTACACCTTC	CASSQGTGTNYGYTF
-	TRBJ2-3	TRBV2	-	TGTGCCAGCCTTACCCGGGACTGGGGCACAGATACGCAGTATTTT	CASLTRDWGTDTQYF
-	TRBJ1-2	TRBV11-2	-	TGTGCCAGCAGCTTAGATCTCCGGGACTATGGCTACACCTTC	CASSLDLRDYGYTF
-	TRBJ1-1	TRBV11-2	-	TGTGCCAGCAGCTTAGGTAGTAGTCCGCGCTCTGAAGCTTTCTTT	CASSLGSSPRSEAFF
TRBD1	TRBJ1-2	TRBV9	few	TGTGCCAGCAGCTCCGGGACAGTTGCAAAGTATGGCTACACCTTC	CASSSGTVAKYGYTF
TRBD1	TRBJ2-2	TRBV2	-	TGTGCCAGCAACAGGGGAACCGGGGAGCTGTTTTTT	CASNRGTGELFF
-	TRBJ2-7	TRBV27	-	TGTGCCAGCAGGGACTTCGTCTACGAGCAGTACTTC	CASRDFVYEQYF
-	TRBJ2-6	TRBV10-3	once	TGTGCCATCAGTGACGGGGGACCGAGCTCTGGGGCCAACGTCCTGACTTTC	CAISDGGPSSGANVLTF
-	TRBJ2-2	TRBV7-9	-	TGTGCCAGCATCGCAGGGGCCGGGGAGCTGTTTTTT	CASIAGAGELFF
TRBD2	TRBJ2-1	TRBV19	once	TGTGCCAGTAGTATCACTAGCGGGAACTACAATGAGCAGTTCTTC	CASSITSGNYNEQFF
-	TRBJ1-5	TRBV4-1	-	TGCGCCAGCAGCCTCATCGCACAGGGAGCAAGTAGCAATCAGCCCCAGCATTTT	CASSLIAQGASSNQPQHF
TRBD1	TRBJ1-6	TRBV6-5	few	TGTGCCAGCAGGGGACAGGAGCGATCACCCCTCCACTTT	CASRGQERSPLHF
-	TRBJ2-1	TRBV5-1	-	TGCGCCAGCAGCTCCCACAGGGTAGGTGACACACTGGGCTACAATGAGCAGTTCTTC	CASSSHRVGDTLGYNEQFF
-	TRBJ1-2	TRBV10-3	-	TGTGCCATCAGAGGAGACAGGCTGATCTATGGCTACACCTTC	CAIRGDRLIYGYTF
TRBD2	TRBJ2-2	TRBV19	few	TGTGCCAGTATGTCGGGGGGTAACACCGGGGAGCTGTTTTTT	CASMSGGNTGELFF